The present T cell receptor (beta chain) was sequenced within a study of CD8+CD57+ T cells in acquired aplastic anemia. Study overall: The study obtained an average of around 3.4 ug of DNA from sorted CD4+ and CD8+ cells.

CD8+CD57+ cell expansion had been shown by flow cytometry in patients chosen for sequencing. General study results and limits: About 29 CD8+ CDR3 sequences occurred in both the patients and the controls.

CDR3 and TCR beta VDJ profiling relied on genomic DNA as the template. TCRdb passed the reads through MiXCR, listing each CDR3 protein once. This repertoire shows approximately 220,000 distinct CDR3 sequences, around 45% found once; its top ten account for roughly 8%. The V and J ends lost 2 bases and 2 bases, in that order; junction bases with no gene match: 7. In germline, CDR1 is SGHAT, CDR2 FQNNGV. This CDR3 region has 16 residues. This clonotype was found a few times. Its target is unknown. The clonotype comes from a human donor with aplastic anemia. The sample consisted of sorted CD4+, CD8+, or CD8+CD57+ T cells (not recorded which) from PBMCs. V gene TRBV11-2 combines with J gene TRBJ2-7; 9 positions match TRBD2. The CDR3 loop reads CASSLFSLAGTYEQYF. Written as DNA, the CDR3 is TGTGCCAGCAGCTTATTTTCTCTAGCGGGGACCTACGAGCAGTACTTC.